Below, 2 T cell receptor beta chains from the same sample are listed, as sequenced in a study of shared clonotypes between healthy human individuals. Sequencing used immunoSEQ multiplex PCR; TCRdb keeps in-frame clones, though not all of them. Among about 2.4 million clones, 80% to 95% were seen once, and the ten largest hold 0.36%. Sequenced input: naive CD4+ T cells from PBMCs. The subset is: CD45RA+ positively selected. Receptor source: a man aged 18 to 30 in good health. Some clones in this sample may be carry-over from other donors' samples.

A note on this clone: Distinct nucleotide sequences in the sample also encode this CDR3. The chain combines TRBV18 with TRBJ2-7; 8 bases are shared with TRBD1. The germline CDR1 and CDR2 sequences are KGHSH and LQKENI. V lost 2 bases and J lost 0; bases outside the gene matches: 3. This CDR3 has 15 residues. Written as DNA, the CDR3 is TGTGCCAGCTCACCAGGAACAGGGGGCTCCTACGAGCAGTACTTC. This encodes CASSPGTGGSYEQYF.

The rearrangement uses TRBV19 and TRBJ1-1; D call uncertain. The ends were cut back, 2 bases at V and 1 base at J, with 5 bases in the middle. Per germline, CDR1 LNHDA and CDR2 SQIVND (reference sequence). This CDR3 has 13 amino acids. The CDR3 is CASSIIENTEAFF. CDR3 nucleotide sequence: TGTGCCAGTAGTATAATCGAGAACACTGAAGCTTTCTTT.